The source of this T cell receptor beta chain is a study of T cells in Graves' hyperthyroidism and ophthalmopathy. Uncontrolled infection, other autoimmune disease, pregnancy or lactation led to exclusion. Diagnoses rested on clinical symptoms, serum thyroxine and TRAb, thyroid ultrasound and orbital computed tomography. From roughly 9.2 ml of fresh peripheral blood, PBMCs were isolated. The germline V and J ends were trimmed by 1 base and 1 base, with 13 bases remaining between them. The germline CDR1 and CDR2 sequences are DFQATT and SNEGSKA (reference sequence). The CDR3 is 15 residues long. Researchers amplified the TCR beta CDR3 regions from RNA transcripts. When the TCR CDR3 underwent first-round RT-PCR, the HTBI primer set was used. TCRdb processed the multiplex PCR reads anew with MiXCR; each CDR3 protein has one entry. The sample holds over 200,000 distinct CDR3 sequences, more than 12% seen once.

There are many counts of this clonotype. Antigen unknown. Points from the study as a whole: Researchers report that a 13 V-J model separated ophthalmopathy from stable hyperthyroidism.

This TCR derives from a woman aged 40 to 55 with Graves' hyperthyroidism that later progressed to Graves' ophthalmopathy. Specimen: blood. The chain combines TRBV20-1 with TRBJ1-1; possible D gene TRBD1, 5 bases. The chain's CDR3 is CSARVSGRENTEAFF. CDR3 DNA: TGCAGTGCTAGAGTGTCAGGGAGGGAGAACACTGAAGCTTTCTTT.